These 14 T cell receptor beta chains came from one sample sequenced in a study of monozygotic twins with inflammatory bowel disease. TCRdb re-called the 5' RACE reads; one entry per CDR3 protein, DNA not given. This sample's clone table lists fewer than 550,000 distinct CDR3 sequences. The sequenced sample consisted of blood. These receptors were taken from a human donor with ulcerative colitis or Crohn's disease, or a healthy co-twin of an affected twin (not recorded which).

This chain's CDR3 is CAISDYREQPQHF. The J gene is TRBJ1-5, the V gene TRBV10-3; TCRdb lists TRBD1, though no DNA is available to test this call. The CDR3 covers 13 residues. Germline V gene sequence: CDR1 ENHRY, CDR2 SYGVKD.

The chain carries TRBV7-3 and TRBJ2-2; TCRdb returns TRBD1, unconfirmable since there is no DNA. Germline-derived CDR1 and CDR2 are SGHTA and FQGTGA. This CDR3 region has 14 residues. CDR3 in amino acids: CASSSDPASGELFF.

The chain combines TRBV7-6 with TRBJ2-7; absent DNA, TCRdb's TRBD2 call cannot be checked. Germline CDR1 is SGHVS and CDR2 is FNYEAQ. The CDR3 contains 14 residues. CDR3 loop: CASSLEAGDLEQYF.

The chain uses TRBV14 and TRBJ1-2. This CDR3 is 15 amino acids long. Looked up from germline, CDR1 is SGHDN and CDR2 is FVKESK. The CDR3 loop is CASSDAGRAGYGYTF. The variable domain in full, with the rest retrieved from reference TRBV14 and TRBJ1-2, is EAGVTQFPSHSVIEKGQTVTLRCDPISGHDNLYWYRRVMGKEIKFLLHFVKESKQDESGMPNNRFLAERTGGTYSTLKVQPAELEDSGVYFCASSDAGRAGYGYTFGSGTRLTVV.

This rearrangement joins TRBV12-3 or TRBV12-4 to TRBJ2-3; the TCRdb call, TRBD2, lacks DNA for checking. The CDR3 spans 16 residues. CDR3 sequence: CASSFRTSGYTDTQYF.

V gene TRBV5-1 combines with J gene TRBJ1-1. CDR3 length: 14 amino acids. Germline V gene data show CDR1 as SGHRS and CDR2 as YFSETQ. The CDR3 loop is CASRKDGLNTEAFF.

The CDR3 reads CSARYPQGAGTNEKLFF. The J gene is TRBJ1-4, the V gene TRBV20-1; TCRdb selects TRBD1, and the lack of DNA leaves this call unchecked. The CDR3 runs to 17 residues. Germline assignment: CDR1 DFQATT and CDR2 SNEGSKA (reference sequence).

This chain joins TRBV29-1 and TRBJ2-7; without DNA, the TCRdb call of TRBD1 cannot be checked. Germline-derived CDR1 and CDR2 are SQVTM and ANQGSEA. The CDR3 has 13 amino acids. CDR3 amino acids: CSVEGGGAYEQYF.

This chain connects TRBV7-2 to TRBJ1-1; TCRdb selects TRBD1, and the lack of DNA leaves this call unchecked. The CDR3 runs 11 residues. Germline V lookup: CDR1 SGHTA, CDR2 FQGNSA. CDR3 loop: CASSPDRSKFF.

The chain joins TRBV20-1 to TRBJ2-3; TCRdb names TRBD2, which stays unverified in the absence of DNA. The CDR3 is 13 residues long. In germline, CDR1 is DFQATT, CDR2 SNEGSKA (reference sequence). This CDR3 is CSATTSLQDTQYF.

The V call is TRBV5-4, the J call TRBJ2-3; the D gene TCRdb calls, TRBD1, cannot be checked with no DNA. Germline V gene data show CDR1 as SGHNT and CDR2 as YYREEE (reference sequence). This CDR3 comprises 17 residues. This CDR3 reads CASSLKGVPTSTDTQYF.

CDR3 loop: CASSFDGVVREQYF. The chain recombines TRBV7-2 with TRBJ2-7. The germline gives CDR1 SGHTA, CDR2 FQGNSA. The CDR3 contains 14 residues.

The chain combines TRBV6-5 with TRBJ2-1; TCRdb indicates TRBD1, and absent DNA this call remains unverified. Germline-derived CDR1 and CDR2 are MNHEY and SVGAGI. This CDR3 is built from 17 residues. CDR3 protein: CASSYGGSGSPNNEQFF.

The chain links TRBV19 to TRBJ1-2. The CDR3 length is 11 residues. CDR1 is LNHDA, CDR2 SQIVND, per germline (reference sequence). CDR3 sequence: CASRRAYGYTF.